The rows below give T cell receptor beta chains drawn from one sample of a study of T cells in localized non-small cell lung cancer. Profiled with immunoSEQ multiplex PCR; TCRdb holds only in-frame clones, not every one. Found here are over 40,000 clones, 80% to 85% of them singletons; the top ten hold roughly 15%. The material was peripheral blood mononuclear cells, obtained before any cancer treatment. These receptors were collected from a man between 40 and 75 years old with stage III lung adenocarcinoma. Both conserved end residues are part of each CDR3. D genes are given only for firm matches. Some rows mark clone size as missing; the rest say once, few, many or name a class of expanded clone.

j_gene	v_gene	abundance	d_gene	CDR3aa	CDR3nt
TRBJ2-5	TRBV6-6	.	TRBD2	CASSYGGREQETQYF	TGTGCCAGCAGTTACGGGGGGAGGGAACAAGAGACCCAGTACTTC
TRBJ1-1	TRBV19	.	.	CASILGTEAFF	TGTGCCAGTATCCTCGGGACTGAAGCTTTCTTT
TRBJ2-3	TRBV2	.	TRBD2	CASSERDSTDTQYF	TGTGCCAGCAGCGAGCGGGACAGCACAGATACGCAGTATTTT
TRBJ2-3	TRBV7-6	few	.	CASSSQGWGDTSTDTQYF	TGTGCCAGCAGCTCCCAAGGGTGGGGTGATACTAGCACAGATACGCAGTATTTT
TRBJ1-5	TRBV21-1	few	.	CASSKGGSGRLRGKHF	TGTGCCAGCAGCAAAGGGGGTAGCGGCCGTTTACGGGGAAAGCATTTT
TRBJ2-7	TRBV30	.	.	CAWSVVDYEQYF	TGTGCCTGGAGTGTGGTCGACTACGAGCAGTACTTC
TRBJ2-5	TRBV2	.	.	CASSEGQRETQYF	TGTGCCAGCAGTGAAGGACAGCGAGAGACCCAGTACTTC
TRBJ2-7	TRBV7-9	.	.	CASTQGALYEQYF	TGTGCCAGCACGCAAGGGGCTCTCTACGAGCAGTACTTC
TRBJ2-7	TRBV7-2	.	TRBD2	CASSLEGTSGAITYEQYF	TGTGCCAGCAGCTTAGAAGGGACTAGCGGGGCAATAACCTACGAGCAGTACTTC
TRBJ2-7	TRBV5-8	.	.	CASSQMWYEQYF	TGTGCCAGCAGCCAAATGTGGTACGAGCAGTACTTC
TRBJ2-7	TRBV19	.	.	CASSPGRSSYEQYF	TGTGCCAGTAGTCCGGGCCGTAGCTCCTACGAGCAGTACTTC
TRBJ1-2	TRBV21-1	.	.	CASIGDPPSNYGYTF	TGTGCCAGCATCGGTGATCCCCCCTCTAACTATGGCTACACCTTC
TRBJ1-2	TRBV6-6	few	TRBD1	CASSYTTGGHYGYTF	TGTGCCAGCAGTTACACCACAGGGGGCCACTATGGCTACACCTTC